The 26 T cell receptor beta chains below all came from one sample that was sequenced in a study of T cell clonotyping in hematopoietic cell transplantation. TCRdb's copy holds only in-frame clones and misses some; the assay was immunoSEQ multiplex PCR. The sample yields approximately 9,500 clones, around 79% seen once. Here the sequenced sample was PBMCs, taken 30 days after allogeneic stem cell transplant. These receptors were obtained from a female patient between 40 and 55 years old who had an allogeneic stem cell transplant from a related donor, so T cells may come from the graft donor. Some clones in this sample may be carry-over from other donors' samples.

This chain uses TRBV18 with TRBJ2-7; a weak D match, TRBD1 (6 bases). Germline assignment: CDR1 KGHSH and CDR2 LQKENI. The CDR3 is 14 residues long. V was trimmed by 4 bases and J by 2 bases, leaving 12 bases between them. In DNA, the CDR3 is TGTGCCAGCTCACTTGACAGGTTTACCTACGAGCAGTACTTC. Residues: CASSLDRFTYEQYF.

This rearrangement joins TRBV7-6 to TRBJ2-1, with D unclear. Trimming shortened V by 0 bases and J by 6 bases, and 9 bases separated the two germline ends. This CDR3 is 14 amino acids long. CDR1 is SGHVS and CDR2 is FNYEAQ in the germline V gene. CDR3 amino acids: CASSLAGLGNEQFF. CDR3 nucleotides: TGTGCCAGCAGCTTAGCGGGGTTGGGCAATGAGCAGTTCTTC.

This sequence joins TRBV4-3 and TRBJ1-1; D is unclear. The germline V gene has CDR1 LGHNA and CDR2 YSLEER. V shed 0 bases and J shed 7 bases, with 15 bases lying between them. The CDR3 covers 15 residues. The CDR3 reads CASSQDLAMRLEAFF. The CDR3 DNA follows: TGCGCCAGCAGCCAAGATCTGGCAATGAGACTTGAAGCTTTCTTT.

V is TRBV7-2 and J is TRBJ1-5, with 12 bases identical to TRBD1. Germline CDR1 SGHTA, CDR2 FQGNSA. The trim removed 5 bases at V and 5 bases at J, leaving 4 bases unmatched. This CDR3 is 15 amino acids long. The CDR3 nucleotides are TGTGCCAGCAGCCCAGGGACAGGGGGCTATCAGCCCCAGCATTTT. As protein: CASSPGTGGYQPQHF.

This clone was counted a single time. The rearrangement links TRBV10-3 to TRBJ1-5; a possible D gene is TRBD1 (6 bases). Trimming shortened V by 5 bases and J by 4 bases, and 9 bases separated the two germline ends. The CDR3 is 13 amino acids. Germline V gives CDR1 ENHRY, CDR2 SYGVKD. For the CDR3, the DNA is TGTGCCATCAGTCAACAGGGAAATCAGCCCCAGCATTTT. Its protein product is CAISQQGNQPQHF.

The chain links TRBV19 to TRBJ1-2, with no clear D. Germline CDR1 and CDR2: LNHDA and SQIVND (reference sequence). The ends were cut back, 5 bases at V and 7 bases at J, with 14 bases in the middle. The CDR3 extends over 13 amino acids. As DNA, the CDR3 is TGTGCCAGTAGTCCCCTGAGGGAAAGTGGCTACACCTTC. Translation gives CASSPLRESGYTF. Full variable domain (rest looked up from reference TRBV19 and TRBJ1-2): DGGITQSPKYLFRKEGQNVTLSCEQNLNHDAMYWYRQDPGQGLRLIYYSQIVNDFQKGDIAEGYSVSREKKESFPLTVTSAQKNPTAFYLCASSPLRESGYTFGSGTRLTVV.

The chain joins TRBV2 to TRBJ2-5; 8 bases agree with TRBD2. This CDR3 has 15 residues. Germline trimming cut 4 bases from V and 0 bases from J; bases unmatched to any gene: 4. CDR1 and CDR2 from the germline V gene are SNHLY and FYNNEI. CDR3 region: CASSGSSGYQETQYF. For the CDR3, the DNA is TGTGCCAGCAGTGGGTCTAGCGGGTACCAAGAGACCCAGTACTTC.

The chain joins TRBV7-8 to TRBJ2-5; D may be TRBD2 (5 bases). This CDR3 is built from 13 residues. Germline V CDR1 and CDR2: SGHVS, FQNEAQ. Between the trimmed V and J ends, which lost 7 bases and 5 bases, there was a span of 14 bases. The CDR3 DNA reads as TGTGCCAGCACCTTTGGACTGCGGGAGACCCAGTACTTC. Its protein product is CASTFGLRETQYF.

The chain joins TRBV11-2 to TRBJ2-1; D uncertain. Trimming left V 3 bases short and J 7 bases short, with 10 bases between. The length of the CDR3 is 13 residues. Germline CDR1 and CDR2: SGHAT and FQNNGV. In DNA form, the CDR3 reads TGTGCCAGCAGCTTGGGCACAAGAAATGAGCAGTTCTTC. Its translation is CASSLGTRNEQFF.

The chain is built from TRBV5-4 and TRBJ2-5; 15 bases align to TRBD2. This CDR3 region has 19 residues. Germline CDR1 SGHNT, CDR2 YYREEE (reference sequence). The trim removed 0 bases at V and 4 bases at J, leaving 10 bases unmatched. For the CDR3, the DNA is TGTGCCAGCAGCTTGGGCCTGGGACTAGCGGGAGGACTGGGAGAGACCCAGTACTTC. Amino acids: CASSLGLGLAGGLGETQYF.

The V call is TRBV6-5, the J call TRBJ2-7; TRBD1 might be the D (6 bases). V gave up 7 bases and J gave up 6 bases, with 10 bases separating them. Per the germline V gene, CDR1 is MNHEY and CDR2 is SVGAGI. This CDR3 comprises 11 residues. CDR3 bases: TGTGCCAGCACCCAGGGGTTCGAGCAGTACTTC. Amino acid sequence: CASTQGFEQYF.

The CDR3 reads CAWSVHLGSDSNQPQHF. The CDR3 coding sequence is TGTGCCTGGAGTGTACATCTCGGCAGCGATAGCAATCAGCCCCAGCATTTT. The rearrangement uses TRBV30 and TRBJ1-5; D call uncertain. The ends were cut back, 0 bases at V and 0 bases at J, with 15 bases in the middle. This CDR3 has 17 residues. The germline CDR1 and CDR2 sequences are GTSNPN and SVGIG (reference sequence).

This chain connects TRBV27 to TRBJ2-3; 7 nucleotides align to TRBD1. V shed 4 bases and J 10 bases; nucleotides not matched to a gene: 5. The germline V gene has CDR1 MNHEY and CDR2 SMNVEV (reference sequence). The CDR3 runs 12 residues. Written as DNA, the CDR3 is TGTGCCAGCAGTTGGACAGGCCGATCGCAGTATTTT. Protein product: CASSWTGRSQYF.

This rearrangement joins TRBV29-1 to TRBJ2-7; weak D call: TRBD1 (7 bases). CDR1 and CDR2 (germline): SQVTM, ANQGSEA. Deletions cut 3 bases from V and 3 bases from J, with 9 bases between. This CDR3 is 12 amino acids long. The CDR3 DNA is TGCAGCGTTGACAGGGGGGACTACGAGCAGTACTTC. Encoded protein: CSVDRGDYEQYF.

The chain recombines TRBV6-5 with TRBJ2-4; 11 positions match TRBD1. The CDR3 loop spans 15 amino acids. The V and J ends lost 4 bases and 6 bases, in that order; junction bases with no gene match: 5. Looked up from germline, CDR1 is MNHEY and CDR2 is SVGAGI. The CDR3: CASSWTGGVGNIQYF. The CDR3 DNA follows: TGTGCCAGCAGTTGGACAGGGGGCGTTGGAAACATTCAGTACTTC.

The chain carries TRBV20-1 and TRBJ2-5, with D uncertain. V was clipped by 3 bases and J by 5 bases, with 7 bases between them. This CDR3 contains 11 residues. Germline V lookup: CDR1 DFQATT, CDR2 SNEGSKA (reference sequence). The CDR3 region is CSASGKETQYF. CDR3 sequence (DNA): TGCAGTGCTAGTGGGAAGGAGACCCAGTACTTC.

As concerns this clone: The sample has other DNA sequences that encode this CDR3 too. This chain uses TRBV28 with TRBJ2-7; D is unresolved. There are 13 residues in the CDR3. CDR1 and CDR2 from the germline V gene are MDHEN and SYDVKM. V lost 2 bases and J lost 3, with 8 bases in between. This CDR3 is CASSLVGSYEQYF. CDR3 bases: TGTGCCAGCAGTTTAGTGGGTAGCTACGAGCAGTACTTC.

The genes are TRBV4-2 and TRBJ2-7, with D possibly called TRBD1 or TRBD2 (5 bases each). V gave up 1 base and J gave up 6 bases, with 10 bases separating them. The CDR3 has 13 residues. The V gene's germline CDR1 is LGHNA and CDR2 YNFKEQ. CDR3 amino acids: CASSQVGGAEQYF. The CDR3 bases are TGTGCCAGCAGCCAAGTTGGGGGAGCCGAGCAGTACTTC.

This clone was detected only a few times. This chain joins TRBV30 and TRBJ2-1, with 10 bases fitting TRBD2. V lost 3 bases, J lost 5 bases, and 7 bases stayed unmatched. The length of the CDR3 is 15 residues. Germline CDR1 is GTSNPN and CDR2 is SVGIG (reference sequence). The CDR3 coding sequence is TGTGCCTGGAGGTTTCTAGCGGGAGTTGACAATGAGCAGTTCTTC. This sequence encodes CAWRFLAGVDNEQFF.

CDR3 coding DNA: TGTGCCATCAGGGCCGGGAGCTCCTACAATGAGCAGTTCTTC. This gives the protein CAIRAGSSYNEQFF. The chain employs TRBV10-3 and TRBJ2-1, with D maybe TRBD2 (6 bases). The V and J ends lost 6 bases and 0 bases respectively, with 9 bases between them. The CDR3 covers 14 residues. The germline V gene has CDR1 ENHRY and CDR2 SYGVKD.

CDR3 DNA sequence: TGTGCCAGCAGTCCAAGGGCCCGCGGGTCACGCACTGAAGCTTTCTTT. Its translation: CASSPRARGSRTEAFF. The rearrangement links TRBV2 to TRBJ1-1; no clear D gene. Germline CDR1 is SNHLY and CDR2 is FYNNEI. This CDR3 region has 16 residues. The V end was cut by 5 bases, the J end by 4 bases, with 20 bases between.

This sequence joins TRBV30 and TRBJ2-1; unclear D gene. Trimming cost V 0 bases and J 4 bases, with 7 bases left between them. The CDR3 sequence is 13 residues long. Per the germline V gene, CDR1 is GTSNPN and CDR2 is SVGIG (reference sequence). Here the CDR3 reads CAWSVGRYNEQFF. CDR3 nucleotide sequence: TGTGCCTGGAGTGTCGGCAGGTACAATGAGCAGTTCTTC.

This rearrangement joins TRBV30 to TRBJ2-4; D ambiguous. The germline CDR1 and CDR2 sequences are GTSNPN and SVGIG (reference sequence). CDR3 length: 13 amino acids. V was shortened by 3 bases and J by 7 bases, with 13 bases between the two germline ends. The chain's CDR3 is CAWSANQVNIQYF. CDR3 DNA: TGTGCCTGGAGCGCCAACCAAGTCAACATTCAGTACTTC.

V usage is TRBV27 and J usage is TRBJ1-3; D unresolved. Germline V lookup: CDR1 MNHEY, CDR2 SMNVEV (reference sequence). Trimming pared 5 bases from V and 3 bases from J, leaving 8 bases between. The CDR3 totals 13 residues. The CDR3: CASSMEYGNTIYF. CDR3 coding DNA: TGTGCCAGCAGTATGGAGTATGGAAACACCATATATTTT.

Comment on this clone: An end of the junction does not agree with germline; a read error may underlie this. The same CDR3 also results from other DNA sequences found in this sample. The chain joins TRBV14 to TRBJ2-6; D not certain. CDR1 SGHDN and CDR2 FVKESK come from the germline V gene. The CDR3 loop spans 12 amino acids. CDR3 nucleotide sequence: TGTGCTAGCAGCCAAGAATTCTACGTCCTGACTTTC. The encoded protein is CASSQEFYVLTF.

V usage is TRBV19 and J usage is TRBJ2-4, with 8 bases lining up with TRBD1. CDR1 is LNHDA and CDR2 is SQIVND in the germline V gene (reference sequence). Trimming at V came to 3 bases and at J to 6 bases, leaving 4 bases not matched to a gene. The CDR3 length is 14 residues. The CDR3 nucleotides are TGTGCCAGTAGTATGCAGGGGGCTATAAACATTCAGTACTTC. Its translation is CASSMQGAINIQYF.